This T cell receptor beta chain was sequenced in a study of CD8 T cells in Susac syndrome. CDR3 length equals 16 residues. V lost 2 bases, J lost 3 bases, and 15 bases lay in between. Germline CDR1 reads SGHNT; CDR2 reads YYREEE (reference sequence). About 0.5 to 1 ug RNA was reverse transcribed with random hexamers. MiXCR, applied by TCRdb to the immunoSEQ multiplex PCR reads, yields one record per CDR3 protein. The sample shows a few hundred thousand distinct CDR3 sequences, around 90% of them seen only once. Sequenced input: CD8+ T cells from PBMCs. V usage is TRBV5-4 and J usage is TRBJ2-4; D gene unclear. This TCR came from a human donor with multiple sclerosis. CDR3 region: CASSFRQMGNKNIQYF. CDR3 in DNA: TGTGCCAGCAGCTTCCGCCAGATGGGGAACAAAAACATTCAGTACTTC.